Below are 14 T cell receptor beta chains sequenced from a single sample in a study of human T cells and chemical hapten exposure. Each CDR3 protein gets one entry after TCRdb re-called the RACE reads with MiXCR. Of roughly 200,000 distinct CDR3 sequences in the sample, around 23% were seen once. Noted time point: patch test 3, about 24 weeks after DPC sensitization. This sample's treatment: therapeutic diphenylcyclopropenone sensitization with weekly scalp DPC. This specimen was whole blood, taken in connection with sensitization to the hapten diphenylcyclopropenone (DPC). Source of these receptors: a woman between 40 and 55 years old with alopecia areata. Some clones in this sample may be carry-over from other donors' samples.

The sample holds a few counts of this clonotype. The V gene is TRBV29-1, the J gene TRBJ1-4; D is undetermined. The CDR3 is 12 residues long. Per the germline V gene, CDR1 is SQVTM and CDR2 is ANQGSEA. V was shortened by 2 bases and J by 7 bases, with 8 bases between the two germline ends. CDR3 sequence (DNA): TGCAGCGTTGAATTGATCGGTGAAAAACTGTTTTTT. Protein sequence: CSVELIGEKLFF. Drawing the rest from reference TRBV29-1 and TRBJ1-4, the complete variable domain is SAVISQKPSRDICQRGTSLTIQCQVDSQVTMMFWYRQQPGQSLTLIATANQGSEATYESGFVIDKFPISRPNLTFSTLTVSNMSPEDSSIYLCSVELIGEKLFFGSGTQLSVL.

The genes are TRBV20-1 and TRBJ2-3, with 8 nucleotides matching TRBD2. This CDR3 spans 13 amino acids. V shed 1 base, J shed 10 bases, and the junction held 7 bases outside the gene matches. Germline CDR1 DFQATT, CDR2 SNEGSKA (reference sequence). CDR3 coding DNA: TGCAGTGCTAGAGGGACTAGCCCACAAGCGCAGTATTTT. It translates to CSARGTSPQAQYF.

The chain recombines TRBV24-1 with TRBJ2-2, with TRBD2 identical over 7 bases. This CDR3 has 16 residues. Germline-derived CDR1 and CDR2 are KGHDR and SFDVKD. The trim removed 8 bases at V and 3 bases at J, leaving 11 bases unmatched. CDR3: CATTPEGGPDTGELFF. The CDR3 region has the DNA TGTGCCACCACCCCGGAGGGAGGGCCTGACACCGGGGAGCTGTTTTTT.

The genes are TRBV6-2 or TRBV6-3 and TRBJ1-5; 9 bases map to TRBD1. The CDR3 has 13 residues. V was clipped by 6 bases and J by 5 bases; unmatched bases: 2. Germline CDR1 and CDR2: MNHEY and SVGEGT. CDR3 sequence: CASRNRGHQPQHF. In DNA, the CDR3 is TGTGCCAGCAGAAACAGGGGGCATCAGCCCCAGCATTTT.

This clonotype was seen ten or more times. The V call is TRBV5-1, the J call TRBJ1-1; D is perhaps TRBD1 (5 bases). This CDR3 is built from 15 residues. V gave up 4 bases and J gave up 2 bases, with 15 bases separating them. The germline gives CDR1 SGHRS, CDR2 YFSETQ. This chain's CDR3 is CASSHDWGFNTEAFF. Written as DNA, the CDR3 is TGCGCCAGCAGCCACGACTGGGGGTTTAACACTGAAGCTTTCTTT.

V gene TRBV6-2 or TRBV6-3 combines with J gene TRBJ2-1, with D perhaps matching TRBD1 or TRBD2 (5 bases each). The CDR3 sequence is 14 residues long. The V end was cut by 4 bases, the J end by 7 bases, with 14 bases between. The germline gives CDR1 MNHEY, CDR2 SVGEGT. The CDR3: CASSFSGTQNEQFF. DNA for the CDR3: TGTGCCAGCAGTTTCTCCGGGACGCAAAATGAGCAGTTCTTC.

The genes are TRBV30 and TRBJ1-6, with D hard to call. Per germline, CDR1 GTSNPN and CDR2 SVGIG (reference sequence). CDR3 size: 13 residues. V lost 2 bases and J 7 bases, leaving 9 bases between the germline ends. CDR3 sequence (DNA): TGTGCCTGGAGTTTGTGGGAGAATTCACCCCTCCACTTT. Translated, it gives CAWSLWENSPLHF.

This clonotype was recorded at least ten times. The rearrangement links TRBV20-1 to TRBJ1-4, with a possible D match to TRBD1 (5 bases). Per the germline V gene, CDR1 is DFQATT and CDR2 is SNEGSKA (reference sequence). The CDR3 has 14 residues. V was shortened by 6 bases and J by 5 bases, with 16 bases between the two germline ends. CDR3: CSALYRDGNEKLFF. The CDR3 nucleotides are TGCAGTGCGCTATATCGGGACGGGAATGAAAAACTGTTTTTT.

A few counts support this clonotype. The chain carries TRBV13 and TRBJ2-1; unclear D gene. V was shortened by 4 bases and J by 15 bases, with 13 bases between the two germline ends. CDR3 size: 11 residues. The V gene's germline CDR1 is PRHDT and CDR2 FYEKMQ (reference sequence). CDR3 nucleotides: TGTGCCAGCAGCTCCCTAGGAATTCGGTTCTTC. This sequence encodes CASSSLGIRFF.

This clonotype was found a few times. V gene TRBV7-2 combines with J gene TRBJ2-3; 15 nucleotides agree with TRBD2. From germline, CDR1 is SGHTA and CDR2 FQGNSA. The ends lost 1 base at V and 4 bases at J; junction bases unmatched: 6. The CDR3 is 18 amino acids. The CDR3 DNA reads as TGTGCCAGCAGCTTAGTTGGACTAGCGGGAGGGCCCCCAGATACGCAGTATTTT. Protein sequence: CASSLVGLAGGPPDTQYF.

The chain couples TRBV10-3 to TRBJ2-1; possibly TRBD2 for D (5 bases). Germline-derived CDR1 and CDR2 are ENHRY and SYGVKD. Trimming shortened V by 7 bases and J by 4 bases, and 20 bases separated the two germline ends. The CDR3 loop spans 16 amino acids. CDR3 loop: CAITPGEAAMYNEQFF. CDR3 nucleotides: TGTGCCATCACCCCCGGGGAAGCAGCTATGTACAATGAGCAGTTCTTC.

This clonotype was recorded a few times. This rearrangement joins TRBV9 to TRBJ1-6, with D possibly matching TRBD1 (6 bases). V shed 4 bases and J shed 5 bases, with 13 bases lying between them. CDR1 SGDLS and CDR2 YYNGEE come from the germline V gene. The CDR3 is 15 amino acids. This chain's CDR3 is CASSPPQGNNSPLHF. The CDR3 DNA is TGTGCCAGCAGCCCCCCCCAGGGGAATAATTCACCCCTCCACTTT. The whole variable domain, filled in from reference TRBV9 and TRBJ1-6, reads DSGVTQTPKHLITATGQRVTLRCSPRSGDLSVYWYQQSLDQGLQFLIQYYNGEERAKGNILERFSAQQFPDLHSELNLSSLELGDSALYFCASSPPQGNNSPLHFGNGTRLTVT.

This clonotype appeared a single time. V usage is TRBV11-3 and J usage is TRBJ2-2; TRBD1 is a possible D gene (6 bases). Germline V gene lookup returns CDR1 SGHNT and CDR2 YENEEA. The CDR3 totals 15 residues. Trimming stripped 5 bases from V and 0 bases from J, with 10 bases between. The CDR3 DNA sequence: TGTGCCAGCAGCCCCAGGGGAACGAACACCGGGGAGCTGTTTTTT. Translation: CASSPRGTNTGELFF. Supplemented by reference TRBV11-3 and TRBJ2-2, the full variable domain reads EAGVVQSPRYKIIEKKQPVAFWCNPISGHNTLYWYLQNLGQGPELLIRYENEEAVDDSQLPKDRFSAERLKGVDSTLKIQPAELGDSAVYLCASSPRGTNTGELFFGEGSRLTVL.

The V call is TRBV4-1, the J call TRBJ2-1; TRBD2 matches at 13 bases. The V gene end was trimmed by 1 base and the J gene end by 7 bases; junction bases not matched to a gene: 4. The CDR3 consists of 16 residues. CDR1 MGHRA and CDR2 YSYEKL come from the germline V gene. The CDR3 protein is CASSQGSLAGGNEQFF. CDR3 DNA: TGCGCCAGCAGCCAAGGATCACTAGCGGGGGGGAATGAGCAGTTCTTC.